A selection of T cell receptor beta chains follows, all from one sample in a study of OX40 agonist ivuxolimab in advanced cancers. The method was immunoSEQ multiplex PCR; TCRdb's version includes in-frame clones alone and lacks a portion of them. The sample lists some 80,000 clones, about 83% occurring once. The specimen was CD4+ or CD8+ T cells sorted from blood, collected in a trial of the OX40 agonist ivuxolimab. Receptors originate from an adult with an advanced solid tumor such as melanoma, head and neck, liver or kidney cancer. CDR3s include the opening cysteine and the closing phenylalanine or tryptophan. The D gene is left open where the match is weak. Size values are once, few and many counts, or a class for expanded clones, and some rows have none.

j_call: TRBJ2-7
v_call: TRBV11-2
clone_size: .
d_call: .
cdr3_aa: CASSRDSYEQYF
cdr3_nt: TGTGCCAGCAGCCGCGACAGCTACGAGCAGTACTTC

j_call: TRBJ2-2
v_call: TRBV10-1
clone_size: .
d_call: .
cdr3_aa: CASSEKGHSLGTGELFF
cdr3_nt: TGCGCCAGCAGTGAAAAAGGACACTCGCTAGGGACCGGGGAGCTGTTTTTT

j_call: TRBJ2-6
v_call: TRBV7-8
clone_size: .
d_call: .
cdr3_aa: CASSGGPNSGANVLTF
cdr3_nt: TGTGCCAGCAGCGGGGGACCCAACTCTGGGGCCAACGTCCTGACTTTC

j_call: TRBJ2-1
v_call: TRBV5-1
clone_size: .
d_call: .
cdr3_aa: CASSFIIEGAYNEQFF
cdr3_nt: TGCGCCAGCAGCTTTATTATAGAGGGGGCCTACAATGAGCAGTTCTTC

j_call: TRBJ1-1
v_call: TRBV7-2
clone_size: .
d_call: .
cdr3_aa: CASSPPSGDQAFF
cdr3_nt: TGTGCCAGCAGCCCCCCGAGTGGGGACCAAGCTTTCTTT

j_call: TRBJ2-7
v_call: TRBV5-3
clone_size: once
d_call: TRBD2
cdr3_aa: CARSYGPGGQSSYEQYF
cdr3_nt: TGTGCCAGAAGCTATGGCCCGGGGGGGCAATCATCCTACGAGCAGTACTTC

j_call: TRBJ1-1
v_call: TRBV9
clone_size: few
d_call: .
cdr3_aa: CASSFDWNTEAFF
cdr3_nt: TGTGCCAGCAGCTTTGACTGGAACACTGAAGCTTTCTTT

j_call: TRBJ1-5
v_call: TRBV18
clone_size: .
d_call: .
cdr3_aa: CASSPGGGSNQPQHF
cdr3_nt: TGTGCCAGCTCACCGGGAGGGGGTAGCAATCAGCCCCAGCATTTT

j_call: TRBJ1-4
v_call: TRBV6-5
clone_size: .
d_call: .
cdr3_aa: CASRQGLANEKLFF
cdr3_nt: TGTGCCAGCAGACAGGGTTTAGCTAATGAAAAACTGTTTTTT

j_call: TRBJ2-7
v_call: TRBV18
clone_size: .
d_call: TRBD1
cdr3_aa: CASGQGGSLEQYF
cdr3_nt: TGTGCCAGCGGACAGGGGGGATCCCTCGAGCAGTACTTC

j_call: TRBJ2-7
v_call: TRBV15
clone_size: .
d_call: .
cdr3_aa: CATSRDGFDRPYLYEQYF
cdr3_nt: TGTGCCACCAGCAGAGATGGATTCGACAGGCCTTACCTCTACGAGCAGTACTTC

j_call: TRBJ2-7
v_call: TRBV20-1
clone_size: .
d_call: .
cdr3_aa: CSAWWALVQYF
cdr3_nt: TGCAGTGCCTGGTGGGCTTTGGTGCAGTACTTC

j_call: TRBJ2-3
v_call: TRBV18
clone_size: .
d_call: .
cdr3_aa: CASSPPDGGITDTQYF
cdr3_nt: TGTGCCAGCTCACCACCTGATGGTGGGATAACAGATACGCAGTATTTT

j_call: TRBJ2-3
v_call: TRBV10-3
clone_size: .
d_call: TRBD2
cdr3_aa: CAIRPSGEPDTQYF
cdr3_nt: TGTGCCATCAGACCCAGCGGGGAACCGGATACGCAGTATTTT

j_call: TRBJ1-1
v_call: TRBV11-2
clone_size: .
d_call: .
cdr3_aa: CASSPQGQMNTEAFF
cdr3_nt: TGTGCCAGCAGCCCCCAGGGCCAGATGAACACTGAAGCTTTCTTT

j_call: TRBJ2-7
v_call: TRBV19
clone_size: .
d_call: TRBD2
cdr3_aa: CASRADSSGIYEQYF
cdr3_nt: TGTGCCAGCAGGGCGGACTCTAGCGGGATTTACGAGCAGTACTTC

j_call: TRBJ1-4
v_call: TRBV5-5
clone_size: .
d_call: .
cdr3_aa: CASSPEWRGEKLFF
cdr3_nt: TGTGCCAGCAGCCCAGAATGGCGCGGTGAAAAACTGTTTTTT

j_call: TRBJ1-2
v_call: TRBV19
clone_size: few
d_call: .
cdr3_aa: CASSSHDSFNLYGYTF
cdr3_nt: TGTGCCAGTAGTTCACATGACAGTTTTAACCTGTATGGCTACACCTTC

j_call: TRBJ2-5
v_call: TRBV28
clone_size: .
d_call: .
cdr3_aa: CASSLSTIGETQYF
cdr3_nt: TGTGCCAGCAGTCTCTCCACCATCGGGGAGACCCAGTACTTC

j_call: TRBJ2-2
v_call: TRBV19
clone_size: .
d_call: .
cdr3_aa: CASSIGRDPRELFF
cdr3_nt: TGTGCCAGTAGTATAGGGAGAGATCCTCGGGAGCTGTTTTTT

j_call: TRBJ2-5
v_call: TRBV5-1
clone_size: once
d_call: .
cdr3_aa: CASSLVVGEGTQYF
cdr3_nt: TGCGCCAGCAGCTTGGTGGTAGGGGAAGGGACCCAGTACTTC

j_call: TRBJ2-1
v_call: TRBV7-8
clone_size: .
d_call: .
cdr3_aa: CASSLSGFSYNEQFF
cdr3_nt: TGTGCCAGCAGCTTAAGCGGGTTCTCCTACAATGAGCAGTTCTTC

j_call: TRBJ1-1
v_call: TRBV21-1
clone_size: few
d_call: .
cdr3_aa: CASSGGGGPTEAFF
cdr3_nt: TGTGCCAGCAGCGGGGGCGGGGGGCCCACTGAAGCTTTCTTT

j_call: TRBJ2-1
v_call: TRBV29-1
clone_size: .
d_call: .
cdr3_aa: CSAARTQRDEQFF
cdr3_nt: TGCAGCGCCGCTAGGACCCAGAGGGATGAGCAGTTCTTC

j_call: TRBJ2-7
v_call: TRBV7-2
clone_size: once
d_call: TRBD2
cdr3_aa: CASSSSSGGSYEQYF
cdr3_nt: TGTGCCAGCAGCTCCTCTAGCGGGGGGTCATACGAGCAGTACTTC

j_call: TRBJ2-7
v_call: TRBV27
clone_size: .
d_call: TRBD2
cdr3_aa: CASGFTGTSPYEQYF
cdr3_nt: TGTGCCAGCGGCTTTACCGGGACTAGTCCCTACGAGCAGTACTTC

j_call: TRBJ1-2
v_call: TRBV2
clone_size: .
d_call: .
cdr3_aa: CASSRAAGYTF
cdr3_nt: TGTGCCAGCAGTCGCGCCGCCGGCTACACCTTC

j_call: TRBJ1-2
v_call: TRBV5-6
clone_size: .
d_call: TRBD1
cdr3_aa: CASSLGQVVRSNYGYTF
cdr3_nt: TGTGCCAGCAGCTTAGGACAGGTGGTGCGTTCTAACTATGGCTACACCTTC

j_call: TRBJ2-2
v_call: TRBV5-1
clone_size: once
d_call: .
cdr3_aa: CASSVTNTGELFF
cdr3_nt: TGCGCCAGCAGCGTCACGAACACCGGGGAGCTGTTTTTT

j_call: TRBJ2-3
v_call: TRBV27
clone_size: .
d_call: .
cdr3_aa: CASSLSILARSTDTQYF
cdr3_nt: TGTGCCAGCAGTTTATCGATACTAGCAAGAAGCACAGATACGCAGTATTTT

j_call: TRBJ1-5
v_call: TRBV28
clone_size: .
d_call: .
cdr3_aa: CASSFGGKMGNQPQHF
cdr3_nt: TGTGCCAGCAGTTTTGGGGGAAAAATGGGCAATCAGCCCCAGCATTTT

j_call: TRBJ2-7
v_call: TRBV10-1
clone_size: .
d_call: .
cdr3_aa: CASGAGFYEQYF
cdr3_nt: TGCGCCAGCGGCGCGGGTTTCTACGAGCAGTACTTC

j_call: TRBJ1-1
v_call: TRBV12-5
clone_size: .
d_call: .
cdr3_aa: CASAPARQAWGAFF
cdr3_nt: TGTGCTAGTGCCCCGGCCCGCCAGGCTTGGGGTGCTTTCTTT

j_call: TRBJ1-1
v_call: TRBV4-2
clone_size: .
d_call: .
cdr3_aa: CASSQAHGGFRTEAFF
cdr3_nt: TGTGCCAGCAGCCAAGCCCACGGAGGATTTAGGACTGAAGCTTTCTTT

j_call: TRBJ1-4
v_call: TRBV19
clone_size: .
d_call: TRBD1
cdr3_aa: CASSPRQGTNEKLFF
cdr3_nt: TGTGCCAGTAGTCCGAGACAGGGAACTAATGAAAAACTGTTTTTT

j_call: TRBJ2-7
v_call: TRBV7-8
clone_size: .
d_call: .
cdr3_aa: CASSARDGKYEQYF
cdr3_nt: TGTGCCAGCAGCGCCCGGGACGGTAAATACGAGCAGTACTTC

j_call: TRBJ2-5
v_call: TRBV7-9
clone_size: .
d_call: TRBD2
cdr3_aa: CASSRRGLAGGETQYF
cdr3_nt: TGTGCCAGCAGCCGACGGGGACTAGCGGGTGGGGAGACCCAGTACTTC

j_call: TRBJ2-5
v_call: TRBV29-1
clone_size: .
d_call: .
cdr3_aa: CSVRGSETQYF
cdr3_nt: TGCAGCGTTCGGGGGTCAGAGACCCAGTACTTC

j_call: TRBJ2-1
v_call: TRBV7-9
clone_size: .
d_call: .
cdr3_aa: CASSLSAFSYNEQFF
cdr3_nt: TGTGCCAGCAGCTTATCCGCCTTCTCCTACAATGAGCAGTTCTTC

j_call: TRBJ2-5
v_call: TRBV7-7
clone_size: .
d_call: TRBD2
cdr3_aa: CASSLAGGQETQYF
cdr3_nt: TGTGCCAGCAGCTTAGCGGGGGGGCAAGAGACCCAGTACTTC